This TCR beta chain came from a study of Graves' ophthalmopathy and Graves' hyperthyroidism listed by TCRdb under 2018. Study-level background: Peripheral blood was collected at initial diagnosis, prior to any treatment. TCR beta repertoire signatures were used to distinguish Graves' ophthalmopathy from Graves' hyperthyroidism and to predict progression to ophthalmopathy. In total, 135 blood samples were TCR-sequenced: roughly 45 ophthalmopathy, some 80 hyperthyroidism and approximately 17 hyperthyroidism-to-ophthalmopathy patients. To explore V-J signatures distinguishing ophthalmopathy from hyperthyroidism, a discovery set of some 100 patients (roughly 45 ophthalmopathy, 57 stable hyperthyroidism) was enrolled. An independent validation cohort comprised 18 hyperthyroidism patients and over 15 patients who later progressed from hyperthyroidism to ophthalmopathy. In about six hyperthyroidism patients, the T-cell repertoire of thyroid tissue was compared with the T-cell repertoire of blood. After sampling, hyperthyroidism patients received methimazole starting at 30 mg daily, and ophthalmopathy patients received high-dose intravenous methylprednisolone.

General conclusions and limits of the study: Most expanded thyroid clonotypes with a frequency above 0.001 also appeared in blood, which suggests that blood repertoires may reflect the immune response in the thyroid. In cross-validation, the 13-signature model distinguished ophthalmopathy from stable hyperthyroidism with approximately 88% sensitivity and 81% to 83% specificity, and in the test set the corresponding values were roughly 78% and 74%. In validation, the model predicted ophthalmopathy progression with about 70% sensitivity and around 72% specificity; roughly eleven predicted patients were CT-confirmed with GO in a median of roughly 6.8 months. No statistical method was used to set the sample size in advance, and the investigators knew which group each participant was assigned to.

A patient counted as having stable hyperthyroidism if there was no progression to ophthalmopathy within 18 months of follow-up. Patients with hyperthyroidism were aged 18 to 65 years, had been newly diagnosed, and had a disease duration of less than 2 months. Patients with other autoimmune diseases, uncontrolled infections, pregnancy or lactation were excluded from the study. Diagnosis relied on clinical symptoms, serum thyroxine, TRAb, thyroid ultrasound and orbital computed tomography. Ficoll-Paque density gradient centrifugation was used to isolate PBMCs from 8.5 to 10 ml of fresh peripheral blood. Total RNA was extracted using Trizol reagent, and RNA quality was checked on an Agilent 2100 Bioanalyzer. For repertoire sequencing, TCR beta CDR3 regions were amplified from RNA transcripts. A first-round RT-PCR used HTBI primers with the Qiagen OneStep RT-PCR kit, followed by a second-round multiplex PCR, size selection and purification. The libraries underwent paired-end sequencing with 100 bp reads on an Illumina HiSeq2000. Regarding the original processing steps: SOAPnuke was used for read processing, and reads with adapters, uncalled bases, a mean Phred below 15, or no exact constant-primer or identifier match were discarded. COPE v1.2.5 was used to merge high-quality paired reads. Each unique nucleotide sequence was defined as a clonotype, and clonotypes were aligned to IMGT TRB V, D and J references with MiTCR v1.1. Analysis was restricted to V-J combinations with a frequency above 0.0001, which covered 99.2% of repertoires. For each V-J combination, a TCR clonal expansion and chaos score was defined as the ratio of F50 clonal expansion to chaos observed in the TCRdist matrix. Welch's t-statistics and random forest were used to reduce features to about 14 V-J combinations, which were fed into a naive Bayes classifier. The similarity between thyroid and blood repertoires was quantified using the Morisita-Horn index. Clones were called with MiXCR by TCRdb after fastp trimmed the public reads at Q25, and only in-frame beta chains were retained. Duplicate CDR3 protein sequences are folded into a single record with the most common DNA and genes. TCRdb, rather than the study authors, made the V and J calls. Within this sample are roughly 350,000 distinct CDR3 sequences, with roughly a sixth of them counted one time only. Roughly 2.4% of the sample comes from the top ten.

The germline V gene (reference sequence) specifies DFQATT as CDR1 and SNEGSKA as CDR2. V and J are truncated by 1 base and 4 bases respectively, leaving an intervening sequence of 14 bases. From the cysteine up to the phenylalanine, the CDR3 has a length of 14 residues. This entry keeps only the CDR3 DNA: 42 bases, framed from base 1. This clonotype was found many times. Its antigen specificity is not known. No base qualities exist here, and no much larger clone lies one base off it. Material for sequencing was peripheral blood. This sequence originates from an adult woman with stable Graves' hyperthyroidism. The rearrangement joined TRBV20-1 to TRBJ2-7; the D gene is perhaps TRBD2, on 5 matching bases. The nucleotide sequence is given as TGCAGTGCTAGAGGGTGGGAGTCTTCATACGAGCAGTACTTC. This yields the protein CSARGWESSYEQYF.